This entry features one T cell receptor (beta chain) sequence. This entry belongs to a study of blood T cell repertoires in COVID-19. Study summary: PBMCs, B-cell-depleted T cells, or T cells were the source of the cDNA or gDNA that made up the material.

CDR3 length: 15 amino acids. Per germline, CDR1 SGHRS and CDR2 YFSETQ. The V end was cut by 0 bases, the J end by 4 bases, with 8 bases between. TCRdb's copy holds only in-frame clones and misses some; the assay was immunoSEQ multiplex PCR. Of approximately 100,000 clones listed, around four fifths are singletons. The rearrangement joins TRBV5-1 to TRBJ1-6; weak D call: TRBD1 (5 bases). This TCR was sampled from a man in his sixties with acute or convalescent COVID-19. Input material: peripheral blood. CDR3: CASSLAQAYNSPLHF. For the CDR3, the DNA is TGCGCCAGCAGCTTGGCACAGGCTTATAATTCACCCCTCCACTTT.